The source of this T cell receptor (beta chain) is a study of a mutant IDH1 vaccine in newly diagnosed glioma (dated by TCRdb to about 2021). In terms of the full investigation: Patients received eight vaccinations in weeks 1, 3, 5, 7, 11, 15, 19 and 23, corresponding to visits V03 through V10. Vaccination was initiated 4-6 weeks after radiotherapy alone, or concurrently with temozolomide cycles in the chemotherapy-containing groups. Of the 25 to 40 patients who were treated, around 62% were male and approximately 38% were female, and the mean age was roughly 40 years. Prior to enrollment, standard therapy consisting of radiotherapy alone, temozolomide alone, or radiochemotherapy with temozolomide had been administered to patients, with the combination being received by most patients. Peripheral blood was collected at six visits: V03 (baseline), V05, V07, V10, V12 and V13. For exploratory analyses, longitudinal TCRB deep sequencing was carried out in around 24 treated patients wherever samples were available. Here is what the overall study found, with its caveats: The authors noted that analyses of patient blood samples could not be reproduced because of sample limitations. PBMC samples for TCRB deep sequencing were selected based on availability. Immune responses induced by the vaccine were seen in roughly 95% of patients across multiple MHC alleles. No apparent relationship was observed between pseudoprogression and alterations in the top peripheral T cell clonotypes detected by TCRB sequencing.

Note on this clone: The target of this receptor is not known. No clone much larger than this one lies a single base away; base qualities are absent.

The CDR3 runs 16 residues from the cysteine to the phenylalanine. The entry retains the CDR3 DNA only, 48 bases that are in frame from base 1. V lost 0 bases and J lost 1 base, and the count of bases not matched to a germline gene is 3. CDR1 MNHEY and CDR2 SVGAGI are derived from the germline V gene. Library preparation used the immunoSEQ multiplex PCR assay. Rearranged TCR beta chain sequences were amplified using the hsTCRB Kit according to the manufacturer's protocol. TCRB libraries were sequenced on an Illumina MiSeq. Regarding the original processing steps: Demultiplexing, trimming and gene mapping were performed with the kit vendor's proprietary platform. This is the immuneACCESS table as TCRdb keeps it, with only in-frame sequences that have V and J called. A part of the clones is gone; compared with another copy, unresolved V genes explain less than half, and the rest is unexplained. The V and J calls and the clone size are those of that table, but D and trimming were determined from the DNA. This sample is represented by approximately 21,000 clones; 89% of them were singletons. The top ten constitute roughly 5% of the sample.

The time point label for this specimen denotes: week 11, during vaccination. Each vaccine dose was 300 ug of a 20-mer mutant IDH1 peptide in Montanide, given subcutaneously with topical imiquimod. All donors had newly diagnosed IDH1-mutant astrocytomas of WHO grade 3 or 4 that showed loss of nuclear ATRX. The samples were drawn from NOA16, a multicentre, single-arm, open-label phase I trial in Germany that tested a mutant IDH1 peptide vaccine in humans for the first time. Genomic DNA for TCRB sequencing was extracted from EDTA blood using the DNeasy Blood and Tissue Kit. The sequence was collected from a middle-aged woman with glioma. The sequenced sample was PBMCs, obtained from a glioma patient whose treatment included an IDH1 peptide vaccine. The chain was built from TRBV6-5 and TRBJ1-1, with 9 central nucleotides matching TRBD1. The CDR3 protein is CASSYSLGQGNTEAFF. Here is the DNA: TGTGCCAGCAGTTACTCACTGGGACAGGGGAACACTGAAGCTTTCTTT.